The 27 T cell receptor beta chains presented below share a single source sample, sequenced in a study of cytotoxic CD8 clonotypes in ibrutinib-treated CLL. Assay used: immunoSEQ multiplex PCR; TCRdb lists only in-frame clones, some missing. The sample lists tens of thousands of clones, around four fifths seen once, with 35% to 45% in the top ten. Sequenced material: PBMCs, taken after 24 months of ibrutinib treatment. These receptors were collected from a human donor with chronic lymphocytic leukemia.

This clone was observed a few times. The chain is built from TRBV6-6 and TRBJ2-3, with D unresolved. The CDR3 is 11 residues long. V was clipped by 2 bases and J by 6 bases, with 3 bases between them. Germline V gives CDR1 MNHNY, CDR2 SVGAGI (reference sequence). CDR3 in amino acids: CASSYADTQYF. CDR3 nucleotide sequence: TGTGCCAGCAGTTACGCCGATACGCAGTATTTT.

V usage is TRBV19 and J usage is TRBJ2-5; 8 nucleotides match TRBD2. The germline V gene has CDR1 LNHDA and CDR2 SQIVND (reference sequence). This CDR3 region has 15 residues. The J segment lost 5 bases and the V segment lost 4 bases, leaving 9 bases of the junction unmatched. The CDR3 DNA sequence: TGTGCCAGTAGTACTACTAGCGGAGCCAGGGAGACCCAGTACTTC. Encoded protein: CASSTTSGARETQYF.

This chain connects TRBV5-1 to TRBJ2-7, with 8 bases identical to TRBD1. The CDR3 sequence is 14 residues long. V was clipped by 2 bases and J by 6 bases; unmatched bases: 7. The V gene's germline CDR1 is SGHRS and CDR2 YFSETQ. The CDR3 sequence is CASSLQGDFSEQYF. CDR3 DNA: TGCGCCAGCAGCTTACAGGGGGATTTCTCCGAGCAGTACTTC.

The V and J genes are TRBV28 and TRBJ1-5; a weak D match, TRBD1 (5 bases). V lost 5 bases to trimming and J lost 2 bases, with 10 bases between them. Germline CDR1 is MDHEN and CDR2 is SYDVKM. CDR3 length: 14 residues. The CDR3 is CASSGGIGNQPQHF. Written as DNA, the CDR3 is TGTGCCAGCAGTGGGGGGATCGGCAATCAGCCCCAGCATTTT.

CDR3 amino acids: CASSLDTRGSRNEQFF. CDR3 DNA sequence: TGTGCCAGCAGCTTAGATACCCGAGGGAGCCGCAATGAGCAGTTCTTC. The chain links TRBV11-3 to TRBJ2-1, with a possible D match to TRBD2 (5 bases). V lost 0 bases and J 6 bases, leaving 15 bases between the germline ends. This CDR3 has 16 amino acids. CDR1 SGHNT and CDR2 YENEEA come from the germline V gene.

This chain joins TRBV2 and TRBJ2-2; perhaps TRBD1 as D (5 bases). CDR1 and CDR2 from the germline V gene are SNHLY and FYNNEI. Trimming stripped 7 bases from V and 9 bases from J, with 18 bases between. The CDR3 is 14 amino acids. The CDR3 spells CASNTDKFSRELFF. The CDR3 nucleotides read TGTGCCAGCAATACGGACAAGTTTTCCAGGGAGCTGTTTTTT.

The rearrangement uses TRBV5-4 and TRBJ1-2; no clear D. Germline CDR1 and CDR2: SGHNT and YYREEE (reference sequence). With 3 bases removed from V and 9 bases from J, the gap between germline ends came to 15 bases. This CDR3 contains 13 residues. CDR3 amino acids: CASSYATPESYTF. The CDR3 DNA sequence: TGTGCCAGCAGCTACGCCACGCCTGAGAGCTACACCTTC.

The CDR3 region has the DNA TGTGCCAGCTCTCTAACGGGGGGGACTGAAGCTTTCTTT. Its translation is CASSLTGGTEAFF. The genes are TRBV18 and TRBJ1-1; the D gene is possibly TRBD1 (5 bases). Germline lookup yields CDR1 KGHSH and CDR2 LQKENI. Between the trimmed V and J ends, which lost 6 bases and 5 bases, there was a span of 13 bases. The CDR3 covers 13 residues. Combining the CDR3 with reference TRBV18 and TRBJ1-1 gives the whole variable domain NAGVMQNPRHLVRRRGQEARLRCSPMKGHSHVYWYRQLPEEGLKFMVYLQKENIIDESGMPKERFSAEFPKEGPSILRIQQVVRGDSAAYFCASSLTGGTEAFFGQGTRLTVV.

This clone was observed a few times. The DNA of the CDR3 is TGCGCCAGCAGCTTCGGGGGGCAGGGCTACGAGCAGTACTTC. This translates into CASSFGGQGYEQYF. The chain has TRBV5-1 and TRBJ2-7; tentative D call: TRBD2 (7 bases). CDR1 SGHRS and CDR2 YFSETQ come from the germline V gene. Trimming took off 2 bases at V and 3 bases at J, with 12 bases between the two ends. The CDR3 extends over 14 amino acids.

The rearrangement links TRBV5-1 to TRBJ2-7; the match to TRBD2 covers 7 bases. Germline values: CDR1 SGHRS, CDR2 YFSETQ. CDR3 length: 15 amino acids. J gave up 1 base and V 4 bases, and 8 bases lay outside the gene matches. CDR3 region: CASSAAGRESYEQYF. The CDR3 DNA follows: TGCGCCAGCAGCGCCGCCGGGCGGGAGTCCTACGAGCAGTACTTC. The whole variable domain, filled in from reference TRBV5-1 and TRBJ2-7, reads KAGVTQTPRYLIKTRGQQVTLSCSPISGHRSVSWYQQTPGQGLQFLFEYFSETQRNKGNFPGRFSGRQFSNSRSEMNVSTLELGDSALYLCASSAAGRESYEQYFGPGTRLTVT.

In its sample, this clone was seen once. The CDR3 DNA is TGTGCCAGCAGTTTAGGTTCGGGCGGGTACTCCTACGAGCAGTACTTC. This translates into CASSLGSGGYSYEQYF. The genes are TRBV28 and TRBJ2-7; TRBD2 might be the D (5 bases). V lost 2 bases and J 0 bases, leaving 14 bases between the germline ends. The CDR3 is made up of 16 amino acids. The germline V gene has CDR1 MDHEN and CDR2 SYDVKM.

The rearrangement joins TRBV5-4 to TRBJ2-1, with a tentative D call TRBD1 (6 bases). The CDR3 loop spans 16 amino acids. CDR1 SGHNT and CDR2 YYREEE come from the germline V gene (reference sequence). V lost 1 base and J 5 bases, leaving 16 bases between the germline ends. CDR3 nucleotides: TGTGCCAGCAGCTTGAGGACGGCAGGGGTTAACAATGAGCAGTTCTTC. Protein sequence: CASSLRTAGVNNEQFF. The full variable domain, completed using reference TRBV5-4 and TRBJ2-1, is ETGVTQSPTHLIKTRGQQVTLRCSSQSGHNTVSWYQQALGQGPQFIFQYYREEENGRGNFPPRFSGLQFPNYSSELNVNALELDDSALYLCASSLRTAGVNNEQFFGPGTRLTVL.

The chain couples TRBV7-8 to TRBJ1-1, with 8 bases aligning to TRBD1. The length of the CDR3 is 18 residues. With 0 bases clipped from V and 4 bases from J, the junction kept 13 bases outside the gene matches. Germline assignment: CDR1 SGHVS and CDR2 FQNEAQ. This CDR3 is CASSLARRFQGARTEAFF. As DNA, the CDR3 is TGTGCCAGCAGCTTAGCGCGGCGGTTTCAGGGGGCGCGCACTGAAGCTTTCTTT.

The rearrangement joins TRBV7-9 to TRBJ1-1; TRBD1 agrees at 8 bases. The CDR3 length is 14 residues. The germline V gene has CDR1 SEHNR and CDR2 FQNEAQ (reference sequence). V was pared by 4 bases and J by 3 bases, with 4 bases of the junction left unmatched. The CDR3 is CASSSPTGDTEAFF. DNA of the CDR3: TGTGCCAGCAGCTCCCCGACAGGGGACACTGAAGCTTTCTTT.

V and J are TRBV5-1 and TRBJ1-2, with D uncertain. The CDR3 contains 13 residues. CDR1 SGHRS and CDR2 YFSETQ come from the germline V gene. V gave up 0 bases and J gave up 8 bases, with 11 bases separating them. In DNA, the CDR3 is TGCGCCAGCAGCTTGGCCAGCTCAGAAGGCTACACCTTC. It yields the protein CASSLASSEGYTF.

V is TRBV5-6 and J is TRBJ2-7; TRBD2 agrees at 9 bases. The CDR3 is 15 amino acids. Germline loops: CDR1 SGHDT, CDR2 YYEEEE. Trimming took 4 bases from V and 3 from J; bases not matched to a gene: 8. The CDR3 DNA sequence: TGTGCCAGCAGCCCAAGCGGGAGGTTTTACTACGAGCAGTACTTC. Its protein product is CASSPSGRFYYEQYF.

This CDR3 reads CASSFGTKSSGNTIYF. In DNA form, the CDR3 reads TGTGCCAGCAGCTTCGGTACAAAATCCTCGGGAAACACCATATATTTT. The V and J genes are TRBV5-4 and TRBJ1-3; the D is unclear. The V and J ends lost 2 bases and 4 bases respectively, with 16 bases between them. The CDR3 runs to 16 residues. Germline CDR1 and CDR2: SGHNT and YYREEE (reference sequence).

The chain uses TRBV7-9 and TRBJ2-7; 9 nucleotides agree with TRBD2. The germline CDR1 and CDR2 sequences are SEHNR and FQNEAQ (reference sequence). The CDR3 length is 16 residues. The trim removed 5 bases at V and 4 bases at J, leaving 12 bases unmatched. The CDR3 nucleotides read TGTGCCAGCAGCCTCGGAGGTAGCGGGAGTTCATACGAGCAGTACTTC. Translating it yields CASSLGGSGSSYEQYF.

The gene calls are TRBV7-3 and TRBJ2-3, with D tentatively TRBD2 (6 bases). The CDR3 sequence is 16 residues long. V was pared by 3 bases and J by 1 base, with 14 bases between. Germline V gene data show CDR1 as SGHTA and CDR2 as FQGTGA. This chain's CDR3 is CASSFSGIPGTDTQYF. In DNA, the CDR3 is TGTGCCAGCAGCTTTAGCGGAATCCCAGGCACAGATACGCAGTATTTT.

The chain joins TRBV30 to TRBJ1-3; the D is unclear. Per germline, CDR1 GTSNPN and CDR2 SVGIG (reference sequence). The CDR3 loop spans 16 amino acids. The V gene lost 0 bases and the J gene lost 2 bases, with 14 bases spanning the gap. The CDR3, as DNA: TGTGCCTGGAGTGTAGTCAGGTCGACGGCTGGAAACACCATATATTTT. It translates to CAWSVVRSTAGNTIYF.

The chain couples TRBV15 to TRBJ1-5; D unclear. There are 14 residues in the CDR3. Looked up from germline, CDR1 is LNHNV and CDR2 is YYDKDF (reference sequence). V was trimmed by 3 bases and J by 0 bases, leaving 6 bases between them. DNA for the CDR3: TGTGCCACCAGCAGTACACTTAGCAATCAGCCCCAGCATTTT. This sequence encodes CATSSTLSNQPQHF.

The chain joins TRBV5-6 to TRBJ2-7; 8 bases map to TRBD1. Germline CDR1 is SGHDT and CDR2 is YYEEEE. This CDR3 is 16 amino acids long. The J segment lost 3 bases and the V segment lost 3 bases, leaving 11 bases of the junction unmatched. CDR3 sequence reads: CASSSPGQGFFYEQYF. The CDR3 bases are TGTGCCAGCAGCTCTCCAGGACAGGGCTTTTTCTACGAGCAGTACTTC. Supplemented by reference TRBV5-6 and TRBJ2-7, the full variable domain reads DAGVTQSPTHLIKTRGQQVTLRCSPKSGHDTVSWYQQALGQGPQFIFQYYEEEERQRGNFPDRFSGHQFPNYSSELNVNALLLGDSALYLCASSSPGQGFFYEQYFGPGTRLTVT.

V is TRBV14 and J is TRBJ2-1, with no clear D. The germline CDR1 and CDR2 sequences are SGHDN and FVKESK. V was shortened by 3 bases and J by 0 bases, with 12 bases between the two germline ends. This CDR3 is built from 16 residues. The CDR3 DNA reads TGTGCCAGCAGCCAGTCAATAGGTAGCTCCTACAATGAGCAGTTCTTC. It yields the protein CASSQSIGSSYNEQFF.

The V gene is TRBV20-1, the J gene TRBJ2-7; the D is unclear. The germline CDR1 and CDR2 sequences are DFQATT and SNEGSKA (reference sequence). V dropped 4 bases and J dropped 5 bases, with 9 bases sitting between them. The CDR3 is 11 amino acids. For the CDR3, the DNA is TGCAGTGCTACGTCCGGTGACGAGCAGTACTTC. Translation gives CSATSGDEQYF.

V and J are TRBV6-5 and TRBJ1-1; D ambiguous. Germline V gene lookup returns CDR1 MNHEY and CDR2 SVGAGI. This CDR3 is 13 amino acids long. V lost 6 bases and J 0 bases, leaving 8 bases between the germline ends. The chain's CDR3 is CASSHTLNTEAFF. In DNA form, the CDR3 reads TGTGCCAGCAGCCACACCTTGAACACTGAAGCTTTCTTT.

The V and J genes are TRBV6-1 and TRBJ2-5, with TRBD1 as a possible D gene (6 bases). The V end was cut by 7 bases, the J end by 7 bases, with 19 bases between. Germline V lookup: CDR1 MNHNS, CDR2 SASEGT. The CDR3 runs to 14 residues. In DNA, the CDR3 is TGTGCCAGCACGCAGGGACAAGCCAAGGGGACCCAGTACTTC. It yields the protein CASTQGQAKGTQYF.

The chain's CDR3 is CASSLDRGGYEQYF. As DNA, the CDR3 is TGTGCCAGCAGCTTGGACAGGGGCGGCTACGAGCAGTACTTC. The chain is built from TRBV5-4 and TRBJ2-7; 7 bases line up with TRBD1. This CDR3 region has 14 residues. J was trimmed by 3 bases and V by 0 bases; bases with no gene match: 3. Germline CDR1 is SGHNT and CDR2 is YYREEE (reference sequence). Drawing the rest from reference TRBV5-4 and TRBJ2-7, the complete variable domain is ETGVTQSPTHLIKTRGQQVTLRCSSQSGHNTVSWYQQALGQGPQFIFQYYREEENGRGNFPPRFSGLQFPNYSSELNVNALELDDSALYLCASSLDRGGYEQYFGPGTRLTVT.